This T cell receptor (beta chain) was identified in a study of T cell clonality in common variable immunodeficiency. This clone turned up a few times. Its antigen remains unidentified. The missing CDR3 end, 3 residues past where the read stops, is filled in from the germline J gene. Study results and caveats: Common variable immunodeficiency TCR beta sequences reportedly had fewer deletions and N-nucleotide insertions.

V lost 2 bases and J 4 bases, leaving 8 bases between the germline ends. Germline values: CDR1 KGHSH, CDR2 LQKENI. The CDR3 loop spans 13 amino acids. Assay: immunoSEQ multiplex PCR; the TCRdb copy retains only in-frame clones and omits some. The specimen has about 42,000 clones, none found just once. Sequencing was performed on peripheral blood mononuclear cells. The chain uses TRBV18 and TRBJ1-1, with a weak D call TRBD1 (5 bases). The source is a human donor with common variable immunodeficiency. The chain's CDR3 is CASSPTGGTEAFF. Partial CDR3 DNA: TGTGCCAGCTCACCAACAGGAGGCACTGAA.